Reported below is one T cell receptor beta chain. Its binding antigen is unknown. Base-call qualities are not available, and no considerably larger clone is one nucleotide away. This entry comes from a study of blood T cell dynamics during melanoma immunotherapy (dated by TCRdb to about 2020). For the wider study: The patients had metastatic melanoma and were given first-line pembrolizumab or nivolumab plus ipilimumab as standard of care in the United Kingdom. To find early correlates of response, the study profiled the peripheral T cell receptor repertoires of patients with metastatic melanoma both before and after one cycle of checkpoint inhibitor therapy. A training cohort was formed from consecutive patients, and a further independent group of patients from the same centre was pooled into an external validation set. What the work shows at the level of the full study, not this receptor alone: The relatively small sample size was acknowledged as potentially limiting generalization of the results. Whether the T cell clones driving repertoire changes were melanoma-specific or reflected general immune activation could not be determined in the study. A bifurcated reorganization of the PBMC repertoire at W3, with increased clonality or increased diversity, was observed in patients who later achieved disease control, unlike in progressors.

The time point label corresponds to: week 3, after first cycle of checkpoint inhibitor. Blood samples were taken at two points: before treatment (T0) and at week 3 (W3), which came after the first cycle of checkpoint blockade. Except for a couple of patients with rapid clinical progression, response was assessed 12 weeks after the first infusion by RECIST 1.1; disease control meant complete response, partial response or stable disease. Any patient who had received prior systemic cancer treatment, was on concomitant immunosuppressant therapy or had synchronous other active malignancies was excluded. Bulk PBMC and plasma cell-free DNA were both sequenced for TCR beta so that circulating cells and T cell turnover could be tracked. Lymphoprep and SepMate tubes were used to isolate PBMC from blood, and red cell lysis was then performed. QIAamp DNA Blood Mini kits were used to extract DNA from PBMC and sorted T cell subsets.

According to the germline V gene, CDR1 reads ENHRY and CDR2 reads SYGVKD. There are 14 amino acids in the CDR3, from cysteine to phenylalanine inclusive. Only the CDR3 region is kept as DNA, spanning 42 bases read in frame from base 1. V is reduced by 3 bases and J by 2 bases, leaving a spacing of 10 bases between them. Every bulk PBMC sample was loaded with the same fixed amount of around 330 ng of DNA. Following the manufacturer instructions, the immunoSEQ TCRb Assay kit was used to amplify TCR beta CDR3 sequences from genomic DNA. The KAPA Library Quantification Kit for Illumina platforms was used to quantify the pooled libraries by qPCR. Pooled libraries were sequenced on an Illumina NextSeq 500, clustered at roughly 0.55-1.1 pM. In the authors' own workflow: The TCR data were analyzed using immunoSEQ ANALYZER and the R LymphoSeq package. A rearrangement efficiency score was calculated as productive divided by the sum of productive and non-productive CDR3 sequences. Clonality was measured with the Gini coefficient and diversity with the Renyi index at alpha=1, compared pairwise between timepoints within each patient. In LymphoSeq, clonal relatedness was computed with an edit distance of 3 and repertoire similarity was computed with the Bhattacharyya coefficient. To classify response, a linear discriminant analysis based on week-3 changes in clonality and diversity was built with the R MASS and caret packages. Not all clones reach the TCRdb copy of this immuneACCESS table, which keeps in-frame sequences only. Checked studies attribute under half of the gap to unresolved V genes and leave the rest unexplained. The DNA was the basis for D and trimming; V, J and clone size are from that table. The sample table shows more than 10,000 clones, and 75% to 90% are seen once. The ten largest clones take up more than 20% of the sample.

Sequencing was performed on blood, taken from a patient treated with checkpoint blockade. The receptor was derived from a human donor with melanoma. The chain uses TRBV10-3 and TRBJ1-2; confidence is insufficient to name the D gene. The CDR3 reads as follows: CAISEQRANYGYTF. DNA sequence: TGTGCCATCAGTGAACAGAGAGCGAACTATGGCTACACCTTC.